Below, 8 T cell receptor beta chains from the same sample are listed, as sequenced in a study of T cell changes during pregnancy in multiple sclerosis. Profiled with immunoSEQ multiplex PCR; TCRdb holds only in-frame clones, not every one. The table lists 78,000 or so clones, about 91% of them singletons. Sample: peripheral blood, taken before pregnancy. The receptors stem from a female donor with multiple sclerosis, enrolled in a pregnancy study.

The V gene is TRBV2, the J gene TRBJ1-5, with D tentatively TRBD1 (6 bases). The CDR3 extends over 14 amino acids. Germline CDR1 is SNHLY and CDR2 is FYNNEI. The CDR3 nucleotides read TGTGCGATCTCCGGGACATCAAGCAATCAGCCCCAGCATTTT. This encodes CAISGTSSNQPQHF.

Worth noting for this clone: Sequence at one end of the junction differs from germline and may be a read error. The CDR3 nucleotides are TGTGCTAGCAGCTTAGAGGCACCGGGATCCCCATTTCGCATTAGCACAGATACGCAGTATTTT. Protein product: CASSLEAPGSPFRISTDTQYF. The chain is built from TRBV7-7 and TRBJ2-3; perhaps TRBD2 as D (5 bases). Germline V gene data show CDR1 as SSHAT and CDR2 as FNYEAQ (reference sequence). This CDR3 spans 21 amino acids. The variable domain in full, with the rest retrieved from reference TRBV7-7 and TRBJ2-3, is GAGVSQSPRYKVTKRGQDVTLRCDPISSHATLYWYQQALGQGPEFLTYFNYEAQPDKSGLPSDRFSAERPEGSISTLTIQRTEQRDSAMYRCASSLEAPGSPFRISTDTQYFGPGTRLTVL.

This chain connects TRBV30 to TRBJ1-2; 7 bases agree with TRBD1. The V segment lost 3 bases and the J segment 6 bases; nucleotides outside the gene matches: 7. Germline V CDR1 and CDR2: GTSNPN, SVGIG (reference sequence). The CDR3 has 13 amino acids. The CDR3 loop is CAWSAGTADGYTF. The CDR3 nucleotides read TGTGCCTGGAGCGCCGGGACAGCGGATGGCTACACCTTC.

This chain links TRBV7-6 with TRBJ1-1; the match to TRBD1 covers 8 bases. CDR1 SGHVS and CDR2 FNYEAQ come from the germline V gene. Trimming removed 3 bases from V and 0 bases from J; junction bases left unmatched: 15. The CDR3 has 19 amino acids. Written as DNA, the CDR3 is TGTGCCAGCAGCTTCCATACAGGGGGGGAAGAGTTAGTGAACACTGAAGCTTTCTTT. This translates into CASSFHTGGEELVNTEAFF. Full variable domain (outside the CDR3, taken from reference TRBV7-6 and TRBJ1-1): GAGVSQSPRYKVTKRGQDVALRCDPISGHVSLYWYRQALGQGPEFLTYFNYEAQQDKSGLPNDRFSAERPEGSISTLTIQRTEQRDSAMYRCASSFHTGGEELVNTEAFFGQGTRLTVV.

This sequence joins TRBV5-1 and TRBJ2-7; possibly TRBD2 for D (5 bases). Per germline, CDR1 SGHRS and CDR2 YFSETQ. The CDR3 extends over 11 amino acids. Trimming took off 4 bases at V and 5 bases at J, with 7 bases between the two ends. CDR3 coding DNA: TGCGCCAGCAGCAGCGGCCACGAGCAGTACTTC. Translating it yields CASSSGHEQYF.

The rearrangement uses TRBV15 and TRBJ2-1, with a tentative D call TRBD1 (5 bases). V lost 1 base and J 4 bases, leaving 14 bases between the germline ends. Germline CDR1 LNHNV, CDR2 YYDKDF (reference sequence). The CDR3 sequence is 16 residues long. CDR3 residues: CATSRVIRGPYNEQFF. CDR3 nucleotides: TGTGCCACCAGCAGAGTGATTAGGGGTCCTTACAATGAGCAGTTCTTC.

The J gene is TRBJ2-7, the V gene TRBV2; D gene uncertain. Germline values: CDR1 SNHLY, CDR2 FYNNEI. The CDR3 has 14 amino acids. V lost 4 bases and J lost 1, with 11 bases in between. The CDR3 sequence is CASSGNSLSYEQYF. CDR3 bases: TGTGCCAGCAGTGGGAACAGTTTATCCTACGAGCAGTACTTC.

The genes are TRBV13 and TRBJ2-3; the match to TRBD1 covers 8 bases. V trimming: 3 bases; J trimming: 1 base; junction bases outside the gene matches: 9. The CDR3 is made up of 17 amino acids. The V gene's germline CDR1 is PRHDT and CDR2 FYEKMQ (reference sequence). The CDR3 coding sequence is TGTGCCAGCAGCTTCCTACAGGGGGACACAGGCACAGATACGCAGTATTTT. Protein product: CASSFLQGDTGTDTQYF. Together with reference TRBV13 and TRBJ2-3, the CDR3 gives the full variable domain: AAGVIQSPRHLIKEKRETATLKCYPIPRHDTVYWYQQGPGQDPQFLISFYEKMQSDKGSIPDRFSAQQFSDYHSELNMSSLELGDSALYFCASSFLQGDTGTDTQYFGPGTRLTVL.